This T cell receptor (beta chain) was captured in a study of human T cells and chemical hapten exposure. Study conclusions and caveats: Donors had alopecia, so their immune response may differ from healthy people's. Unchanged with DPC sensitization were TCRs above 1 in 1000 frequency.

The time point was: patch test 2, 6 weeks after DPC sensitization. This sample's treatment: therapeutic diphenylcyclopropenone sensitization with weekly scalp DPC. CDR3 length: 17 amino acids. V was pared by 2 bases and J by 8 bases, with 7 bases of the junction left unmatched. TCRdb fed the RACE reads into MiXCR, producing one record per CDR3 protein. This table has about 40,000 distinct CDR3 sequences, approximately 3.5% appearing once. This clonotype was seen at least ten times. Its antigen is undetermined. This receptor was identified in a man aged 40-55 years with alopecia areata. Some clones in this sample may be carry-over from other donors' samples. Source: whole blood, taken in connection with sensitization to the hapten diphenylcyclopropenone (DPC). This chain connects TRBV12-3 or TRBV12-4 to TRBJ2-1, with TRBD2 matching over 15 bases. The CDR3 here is CASSLRGTSGGLDEQFF. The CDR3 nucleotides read TGTGCCAGCAGTTTACGGGGGACTAGCGGGGGGTTGGATGAGCAGTTCTTC.